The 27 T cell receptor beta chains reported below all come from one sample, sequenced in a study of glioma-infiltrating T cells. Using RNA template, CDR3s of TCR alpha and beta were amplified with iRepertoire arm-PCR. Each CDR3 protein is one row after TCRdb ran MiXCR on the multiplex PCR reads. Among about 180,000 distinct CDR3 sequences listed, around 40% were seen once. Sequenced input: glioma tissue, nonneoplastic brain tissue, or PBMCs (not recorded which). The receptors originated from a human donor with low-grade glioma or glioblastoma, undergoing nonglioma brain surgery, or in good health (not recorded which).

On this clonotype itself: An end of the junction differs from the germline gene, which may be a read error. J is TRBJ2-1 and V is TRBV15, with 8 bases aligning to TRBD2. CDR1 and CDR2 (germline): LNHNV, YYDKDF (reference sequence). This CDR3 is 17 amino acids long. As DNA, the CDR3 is TGTCCCACCAGCAGCCCCCGTACTAGCGGTTACCACAATGAGCAGTTCTTC. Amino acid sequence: CPTSSPRTSGYHNEQFF.

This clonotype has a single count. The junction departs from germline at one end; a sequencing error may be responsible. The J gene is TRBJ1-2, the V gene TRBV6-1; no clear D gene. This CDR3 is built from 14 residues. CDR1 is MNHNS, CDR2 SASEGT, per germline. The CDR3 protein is CDSSEVRVTNGYTF. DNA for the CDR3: TGTGACAGCAGTGAAGTGAGGGTTACGAATGGCTACACCTTC.

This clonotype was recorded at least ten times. In DNA form, the CDR3 reads TGTGCCAGCAGTGAATACTCCGAGCAGTACTTC. Its protein product is CASSEYSEQYF. The chain joins TRBV25-1 to TRBJ2-7; D uncertain. Trimming took off 0 bases at V and 6 bases at J, with 3 bases between the two ends. Germline CDR1 is MGHDK and CDR2 is SYGVNS. The CDR3 spans 11 residues.

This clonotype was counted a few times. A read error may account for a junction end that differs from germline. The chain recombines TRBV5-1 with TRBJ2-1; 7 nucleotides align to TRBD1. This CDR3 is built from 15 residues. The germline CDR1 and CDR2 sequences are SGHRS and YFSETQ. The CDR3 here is CASSVRDSSSNEQFF. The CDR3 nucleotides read TGCGCCAGCAGCGTACGGGACAGCTCCTCCAATGAGCAGTTCTTC.

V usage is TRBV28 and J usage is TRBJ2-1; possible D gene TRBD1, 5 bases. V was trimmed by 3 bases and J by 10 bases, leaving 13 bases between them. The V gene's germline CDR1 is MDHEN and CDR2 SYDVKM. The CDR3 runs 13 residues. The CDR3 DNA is TGTGCCAGCAGTTTGGACATATTTTTCGAGCAGTTCTTC. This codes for CASSLDIFFEQFF.

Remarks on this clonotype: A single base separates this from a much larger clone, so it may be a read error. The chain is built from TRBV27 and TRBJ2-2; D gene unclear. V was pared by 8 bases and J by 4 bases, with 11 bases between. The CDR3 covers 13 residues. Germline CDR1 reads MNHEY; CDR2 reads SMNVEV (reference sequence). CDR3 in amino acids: CASVLILTGELFF. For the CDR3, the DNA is TGTGCCAGCGTACTGATTCTCACCGGGGAGCTGTTTTTT.

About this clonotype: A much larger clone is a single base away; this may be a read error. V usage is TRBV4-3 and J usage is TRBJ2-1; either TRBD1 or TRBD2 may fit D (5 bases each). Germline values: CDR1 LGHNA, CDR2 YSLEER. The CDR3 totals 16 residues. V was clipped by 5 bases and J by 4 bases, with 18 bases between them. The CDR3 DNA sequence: TGCGCCAGCAGCAAAGCAGGGAGTCAAAATTACAATGAGCAGTTCTTC. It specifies CASSKAGSQNYNEQFF.

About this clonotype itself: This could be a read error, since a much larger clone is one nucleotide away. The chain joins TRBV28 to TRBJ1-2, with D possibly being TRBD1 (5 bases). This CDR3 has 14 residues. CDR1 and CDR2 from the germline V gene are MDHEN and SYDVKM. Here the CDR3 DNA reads TGTGCCAGCAGTTTTGGGGCAGGCTTCTATAGCTACACCTTC. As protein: CASSFGAGFYSYTF.

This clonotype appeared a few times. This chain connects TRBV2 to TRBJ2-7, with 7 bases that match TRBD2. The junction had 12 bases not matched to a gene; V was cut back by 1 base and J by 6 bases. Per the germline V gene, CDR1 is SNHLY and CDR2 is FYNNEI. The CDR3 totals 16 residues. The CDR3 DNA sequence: TGTGCCAGCAGTGAAGAAGGACTAGTTAACTCGGGCGAGCAGTACTTC. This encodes CASSEEGLVNSGEQYF.

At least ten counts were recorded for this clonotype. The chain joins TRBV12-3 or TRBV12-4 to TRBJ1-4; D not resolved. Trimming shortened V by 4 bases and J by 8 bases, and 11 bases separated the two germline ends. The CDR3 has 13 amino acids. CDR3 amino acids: CASSSGVREKLFF. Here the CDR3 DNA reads TGTGCCAGCAGTTCTGGGGTGAGGGAAAAACTGTTTTTT.

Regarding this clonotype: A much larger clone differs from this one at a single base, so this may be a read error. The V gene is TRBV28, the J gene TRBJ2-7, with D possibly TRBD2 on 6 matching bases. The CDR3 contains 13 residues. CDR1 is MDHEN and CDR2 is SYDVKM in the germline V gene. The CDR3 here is CASSPYSDYEEYF. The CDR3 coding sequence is TGTGCCAGCAGTCCATATTCGGACTACGAGGAGTACTTC.

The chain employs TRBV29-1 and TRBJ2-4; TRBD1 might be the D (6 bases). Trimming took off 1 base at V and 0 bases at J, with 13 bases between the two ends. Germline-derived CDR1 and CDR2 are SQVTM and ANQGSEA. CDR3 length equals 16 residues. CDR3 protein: CSVEVGQGLAKNIQYF. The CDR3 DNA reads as TGCAGCGTTGAAGTCGGCCAGGGGCTAGCCAAAAACATTCAGTACTTC.

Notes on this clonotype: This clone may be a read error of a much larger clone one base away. In DNA form, the CDR3 reads TGTGACAGCCTCGGACAGGGAGTCAATGAGCAGTTCTTC. The encoded protein is CDSLGQGVNEQFF. The chain recombines TRBV18 with TRBJ2-1; TRBD1 matches 8 bases. The CDR3 is 13 residues long. The V gene's germline CDR1 is KGHSH and CDR2 LQKENI. The full variable domain, completed using reference TRBV18 and TRBJ2-1, is NAGVMQNPRHLVRRRGQEARLRCSPMKGHSHVYWYRQLPEEGLKFMVYLQKENIIDESGMPKERFSAEFPKEGPSILRIQQVVRGDSAAYFCDSLGQGVNEQFFGPGTRLTVL.

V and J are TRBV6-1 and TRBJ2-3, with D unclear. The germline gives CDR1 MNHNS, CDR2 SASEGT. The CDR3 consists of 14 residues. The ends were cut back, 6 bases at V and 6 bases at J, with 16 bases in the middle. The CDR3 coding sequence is TGTGCCAGCAGCCCCGTACTACTCTCGGATACGCAGTATTTT. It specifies CASSPVLLSDTQYF.

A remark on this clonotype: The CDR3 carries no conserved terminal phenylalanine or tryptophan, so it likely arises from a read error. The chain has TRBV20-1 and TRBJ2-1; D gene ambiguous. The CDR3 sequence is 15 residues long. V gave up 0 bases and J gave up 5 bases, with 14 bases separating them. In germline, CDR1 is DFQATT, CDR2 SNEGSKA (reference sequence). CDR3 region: CSARDNSITDNEQFL. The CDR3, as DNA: TGCAGTGCTAGAGACAACAGTATCACTGACAATGAGCAGTTCTTA.

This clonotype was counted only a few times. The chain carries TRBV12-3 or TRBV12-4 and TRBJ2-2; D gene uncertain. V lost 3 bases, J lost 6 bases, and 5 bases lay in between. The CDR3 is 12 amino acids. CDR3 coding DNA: TGTGCCAGCAGTTTTCTAGCCGGGGAGCTGTTTTTT. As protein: CASSFLAGELFF.

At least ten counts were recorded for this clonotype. The CDR3, as DNA: TGTGCCAGCAGCTTTCCGGGAGTTGCAGATACGCAGTATTTT. Its translation is CASSFPGVADTQYF. The V and J genes are TRBV7-9 and TRBJ2-3, with D possibly TRBD2 on 6 matching bases. V lost 3 bases and J lost 4, with 11 bases in between. The CDR3 loop spans 14 amino acids. CDR1 is SEHNR, CDR2 FQNEAQ, per germline (reference sequence).

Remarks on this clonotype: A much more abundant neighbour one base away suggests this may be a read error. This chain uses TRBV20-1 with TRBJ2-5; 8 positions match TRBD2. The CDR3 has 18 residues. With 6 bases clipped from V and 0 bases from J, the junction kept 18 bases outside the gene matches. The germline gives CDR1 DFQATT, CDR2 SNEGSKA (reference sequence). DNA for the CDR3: TGCAGTGCCCCTATACCGGGACTAGAGAACGTGTACCAAGAGACCCAGTACTTC. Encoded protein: CSAPIPGLENVYQETQYF.

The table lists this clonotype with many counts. The chain's CDR3 is CASSLGAGFFGTEAFF. CDR3 sequence (DNA): TGTGCCAGCAGTTTAGGGGCAGGGTTTTTCGGCACTGAAGCTTTCTTT. The chain couples TRBV27 to TRBJ1-1; D possibly corresponds to TRBD1 (5 bases). CDR3 size: 16 residues. V dropped 2 bases and J dropped 4 bases, with 17 bases sitting between them. Germline loops: CDR1 MNHEY, CDR2 SMNVEV (reference sequence).

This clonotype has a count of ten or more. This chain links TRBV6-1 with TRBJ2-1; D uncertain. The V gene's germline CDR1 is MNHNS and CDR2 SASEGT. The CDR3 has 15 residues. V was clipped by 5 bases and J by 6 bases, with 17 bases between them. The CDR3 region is CASSPRSSRINEQFF. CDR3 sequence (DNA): TGTGCCAGCAGTCCTAGGAGCTCCCGGATCAATGAGCAGTTCTTC.

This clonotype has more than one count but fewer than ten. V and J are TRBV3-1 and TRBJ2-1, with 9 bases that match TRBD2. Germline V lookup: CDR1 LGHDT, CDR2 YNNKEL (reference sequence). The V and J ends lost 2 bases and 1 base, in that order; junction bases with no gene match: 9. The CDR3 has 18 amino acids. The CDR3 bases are TGTGCCAGCAGCCAACTTAGAACTAGCGGGTGGTCCTACAATGAGCAGTTCTTC. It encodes CASSQLRTSGWSYNEQFF.

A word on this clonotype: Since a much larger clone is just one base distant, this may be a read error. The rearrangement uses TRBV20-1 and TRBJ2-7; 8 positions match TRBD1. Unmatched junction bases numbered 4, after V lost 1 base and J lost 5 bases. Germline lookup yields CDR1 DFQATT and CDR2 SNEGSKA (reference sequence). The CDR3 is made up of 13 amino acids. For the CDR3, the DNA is TGCAGTGCTAGAGGGACAGGGTACGACGAGCAGTACTTC. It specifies CSARGTGYDEQYF.

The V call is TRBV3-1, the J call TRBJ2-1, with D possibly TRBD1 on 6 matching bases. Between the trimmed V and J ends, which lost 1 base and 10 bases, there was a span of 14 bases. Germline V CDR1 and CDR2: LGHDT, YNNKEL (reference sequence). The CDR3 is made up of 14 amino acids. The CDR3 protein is CASSQGQTGAEQFF. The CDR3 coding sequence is TGTGCCAGCAGCCAAGGGCAGACAGGAGCAGAGCAGTTCTTC.

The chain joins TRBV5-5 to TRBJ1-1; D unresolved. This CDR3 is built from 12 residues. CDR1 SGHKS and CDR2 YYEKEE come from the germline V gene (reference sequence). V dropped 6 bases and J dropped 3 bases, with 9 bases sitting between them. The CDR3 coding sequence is TGTGCCAGCAACGAGGGAGACACTGAAGCTTTCTTT. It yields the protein CASNEGDTEAFF. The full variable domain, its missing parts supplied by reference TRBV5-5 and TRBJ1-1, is DAGVTQSPTHLIKTRGQQVTLRCSPISGHKSVSWYQQVLGQGPQFIFQYYEKEERGRGNFPDRFSARQFPNYSSELNVNALLLGDSALYLCASNEGDTEAFFGQGTRLTVV.

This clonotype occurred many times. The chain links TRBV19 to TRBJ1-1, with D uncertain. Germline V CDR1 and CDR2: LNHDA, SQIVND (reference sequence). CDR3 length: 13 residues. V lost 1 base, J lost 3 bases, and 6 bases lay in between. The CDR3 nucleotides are TGTGCCAGTAGTATAGTCCGGGACACTGAAGCTTTCTTT. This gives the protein CASSIVRDTEAFF.

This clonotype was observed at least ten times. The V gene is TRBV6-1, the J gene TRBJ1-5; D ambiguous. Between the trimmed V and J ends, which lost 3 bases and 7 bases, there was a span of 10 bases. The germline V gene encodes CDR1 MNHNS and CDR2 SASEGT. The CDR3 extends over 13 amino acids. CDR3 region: CASSDSLGQPQHF. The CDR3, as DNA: TGTGCCAGCAGTGACTCTTTAGGGCAGCCCCAGCATTTT.

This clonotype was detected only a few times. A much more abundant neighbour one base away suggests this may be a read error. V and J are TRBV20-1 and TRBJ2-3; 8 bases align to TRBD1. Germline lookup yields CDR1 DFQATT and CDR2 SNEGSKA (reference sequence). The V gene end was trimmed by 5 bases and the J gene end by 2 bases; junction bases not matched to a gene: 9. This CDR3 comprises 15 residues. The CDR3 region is CSAVVTGGLTDTQYF. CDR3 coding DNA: TGCAGTGCTGTGGTTACAGGGGGTCTCACAGATACGCAGTATTTT.